These 18 T cell receptor beta chains came from one sample sequenced in a study of blood T cells in healthy people across ages. Combining a sample-barcoded 5' primer with a J-beta primer mix, a second PCR ran for 7 to 11 cycles. TCRdb reprocessed the 5' RACE reads with MiXCR, giving one entry per CDR3 protein. The sample has approximately 800,000 distinct CDR3 sequences, 20% to 30% seen once; the top ten hold around 3%. These sequences were also reported in another study, on T cells of mothers and their children.

The sample comprised blood. Every receptor here comes from a boy younger than 18 in good health.

The chain is built from TRBV20-1 and TRBJ2-7; no reliable D call. Germline assignment: CDR1 DFQATT and CDR2 SNEGSKA (reference sequence). The CDR3 covers 14 residues. Trimming shortened V by 5 bases and J by 3 bases, and 17 bases separated the two germline ends. The CDR3 DNA follows: TGCAGTGCTCTAAAGCCAGACTCCCTCTACGAGCAGTACTTC. Translation gives CSALKPDSLYEQYF.

The chain employs TRBV6-1 and TRBJ2-1; 9 positions match TRBD2. The DNA end is a closer match to TRBJ2-7, so the J assignment may be wrong. The CDR3 loop spans 16 amino acids. Germline CDR1 is MNHNS and CDR2 is SASEGT. CDR3 residues: CASNPRRGGLNYEQYF. The DNA for the CDR3 is TGTGCCAGCAACCCTCGGCGGGGGGGCCTCAACTACGAGCAGTACTTC.

The V gene is TRBV3-1, the J gene TRBJ1-1; D is uncertain. Trimming removed 4 bases from V and 1 base from J, with 7 bases in between. This CDR3 has 13 residues. Germline CDR1 reads LGHDT; CDR2 reads YNNKEL (reference sequence). CDR3 amino acids: CASSPPENTEAFF. DNA for the CDR3: TGTGCCAGCAGCCCTCCCGAGAACACTGAAGCTTTCTTT.

This clonotype was recorded a few times. V gene TRBV20-1 combines with J gene TRBJ2-5; D possibly corresponds to TRBD1 (6 bases). The end of the DNA fits TRBJ2-7 better, so the J call may be wrong. CDR3 length: 14 residues. Looked up from germline, CDR1 is DFQATT and CDR2 is SNEGSKA (reference sequence). The CDR3 reads CSARDSLFSYEQYF. The CDR3 DNA reads as TGCAGTGCTAGGGACAGCCTGTTCTCCTACGAGCAGTACTTC.

A few counts support this clonotype. The CDR3 DNA follows: TGTGCCAGCACCGCACGACTAGCGGGGTTCTACAATGAGCAGTTCTTC. Protein product: CASTARLAGFYNEQFF. The chain carries TRBV3-1 and TRBJ2-5; 11 bases align to TRBD2. The J call is doubtful: the DNA matches TRBJ2-1 better. The germline V gene has CDR1 LGHDT and CDR2 YNNKEL (reference sequence). This CDR3 is 16 amino acids long.

This clonotype has a handful of counts. This sequence joins TRBV11-2 and TRBJ1-3, with D possibly being TRBD1 (5 bases). Germline CDR1 SGHAT, CDR2 FQNNGV. The CDR3 runs to 15 residues. V was shortened by 6 bases and J by 0 bases, with 12 bases between the two germline ends. The CDR3 is CASRRAGGSGNTIYF. CDR3 DNA sequence: TGTGCCAGCAGACGTGCTGGGGGCTCTGGAAACACCATATATTTT. Combining the CDR3 with reference TRBV11-2 and TRBJ1-3 gives the whole variable domain EAGVAQSPRYKIIEKRQSVAFWCNPISGHATLYWYQQILGQGPKLLIQFQNNGVVDDSQLPKDRFSAERLKGVDSTLKIQPAKLEDSAVYLCASRRAGGSGNTIYFGEGSWLTVV.

This clonotype was observed a handful of times. A read error may account for a junction end that differs from germline. The V call is TRBV12-3 or TRBV12-4, the J call TRBJ2-3, with TRBD2 matching 11 bases. This CDR3 region has 15 residues. CDR3 nucleotide sequence: TGTGCCAGCAGTGTAGCGGGGGGGCTGGCAGATACGCAGTATTTT. Translating gives CASSVAGGLADTQYF.

The chain uses TRBV4-2 and TRBJ1-1; D ambiguous. Trimming cost V 0 bases and J 0 bases, with 8 bases left between them. Germline V lookup: CDR1 LGHNA, CDR2 YNFKEQ. CDR3 size: 15 residues. The CDR3, as DNA: TGTGCCAGCAGCCAAGAGGGGTCCATGAACACTGAAGCTTTCTTT. Encoded protein: CASSQEGSMNTEAFF.

The chain couples TRBV27 to TRBJ1-1; D remains unclear. Germline CDR1 is MNHEY and CDR2 is SMNVEV (reference sequence). The germline V and J ends were trimmed by 0 bases and 10 bases, with 12 bases remaining between them. The CDR3 contains 13 residues. CDR3 DNA: TGTGCCAGCAGTTTATCGAAAGGCTCGAGAGCTTTCTTT. This translates into CASSLSKGSRAFF.

This clonotype was seen a few times. The chain uses TRBV10-3 and TRBJ1-2; maybe TRBD1 (5 bases). The CDR3 is 14 amino acids. Trimming shortened V by 0 bases and J by 3 bases, and 8 bases separated the two germline ends. In germline, CDR1 is ENHRY, CDR2 SYGVKD. The CDR3 DNA sequence: TGTGCCATCAGTGAGTCTGGGGCCCACTATGGCTACACCTTC. This translates into CAISESGAHYGYTF.

The rearrangement links TRBV27 to TRBJ1-6; D gene uncertain. Germline CDR1 reads MNHEY; CDR2 reads SMNVEV (reference sequence). The V and J ends lost 3 bases and 11 bases respectively, with 20 bases between them. The CDR3 loop spans 16 amino acids. The CDR3 loop reads CASSLGNKGTDTPLHF. In DNA, the CDR3 is TGTGCCAGCAGTTTGGGCAACAAGGGTACTGATACACCCCTCCACTTT.

This clonotype is a singleton in its sample. The chain has TRBV29-1 and TRBJ2-7; D not resolved. With the DNA end fitting TRBJ2-5 better, the J assignment may be wrong. Germline-derived CDR1 and CDR2 are SQVTM and ANQGSEA. The length of the CDR3 is 12 residues. DNA of the CDR3: TGCAGCGCTTTGTACACGGAGGAGACCCAGTACTTC. This encodes CSALYTEETQYF.

This clonotype was observed many times. The gene calls are TRBV6-5 and TRBJ2-5; 10 nucleotides match TRBD2. The CDR3 sequence is 15 residues long. J lost 5 bases, V lost 6 bases, and 9 bases had no gene match. Per the germline V gene, CDR1 is MNHEY and CDR2 is SVGAGI. The CDR3 loop is CASSPGLAVRETQYF. The DNA of the CDR3 is TGTGCCAGCAGCCCAGGACTAGCGGTGAGGGAGACCCAGTACTTC.

This clonotype occurred many times. The chain combines TRBV9 with TRBJ2-3; D may be TRBD1 or TRBD2 (6 bases each). The CDR3 extends over 16 amino acids. The V end lost 3 bases, the J end lost 0 bases, and 14 bases lay between the germline ends. Per the germline V gene, CDR1 is SGDLS and CDR2 is YYNGEE. The CDR3 sequence is CASSAGGGRSTDTQYF. In DNA, the CDR3 is TGTGCCAGCAGCGCCGGGGGCGGAAGGAGCACAGATACGCAGTATTTT.

This clonotype has more than one count but fewer than ten. The chain employs TRBV18 and TRBJ2-1, with 8 positions matching TRBD2. The CDR3 spans 16 residues. CDR1 is KGHSH, CDR2 LQKENI, per germline. Germline trimming cut 3 bases from V and 2 bases from J; bases unmatched to any gene: 6. For the CDR3, the DNA is TGTGCCAGCTCACCGATAGCGGGGCCTACCTACAATGAGCAGTTCTTC. Translating it yields CASSPIAGPTYNEQFF.

The CDR3 nucleotides are TGTGCCAGCAGTTTAGGAGGGGGGGTTCAGCCCCAGCATTTT. This gives the protein CASSLGGGVQPQHF. This rearrangement joins TRBV6-6 to TRBJ1-5; possible D gene TRBD1, 6 bases. CDR1 and CDR2 from the germline V gene are MNHNY and SVGAGI (reference sequence). The CDR3 sequence is 14 residues long. V dropped 4 bases and J dropped 6 bases, with 13 bases sitting between them.

CDR3 region: CASSETGPGTNNEQFF. In DNA, the CDR3 is TGTGCCAGCAGTGAAACCGGGCCGGGTACCAACAATGAGCAGTTCTTC. J is TRBJ2-1 and V is TRBV25-1; D is ambiguous. This CDR3 region has 16 residues. Germline CDR1 and CDR2: MGHDK and SYGVNS. Trimming cost V 2 bases and J 5 bases, with 16 bases left between them.

V usage is TRBV20-1 and J usage is TRBJ1-1; possibly TRBD1 for D (5 bases). The V gene's germline CDR1 is DFQATT and CDR2 SNEGSKA (reference sequence). This CDR3 contains 13 residues. V lost 6 bases, J lost 5 bases, and 16 bases lay in between. This CDR3 reads CSASPRASTEAFF. The CDR3, as DNA: TGCAGTGCCAGCCCCAGGGCGTCTACTGAAGCTTTCTTT.